Listed here are 26 T cell receptor beta chains from one sample, sequenced in a study of shared clonotypes between healthy human individuals. Libraries were prepared by immunoSEQ multiplex PCR; TCRdb keeps only in-frame clonotypes and omits some of them. The sample records about 610,000 clones, 97% being singletons. The sequenced sample was naive CD4+ T cells sorted from blood. Noted subset: CD45RA+ positively selected. The receptors were sampled from a woman under 40 in good health.

The CDR3 DNA reads as TGCGCCAGCAGCCCGCCGGGACTAGCGGGAGGGAATGAGCAGTTCTTC. Translation gives CASSPPGLAGGNEQFF. The V gene is TRBV5-1, the J gene TRBJ2-1; 16 bases fit TRBD2. CDR1 and CDR2 (germline): SGHRS, YFSETQ. This CDR3 region has 16 residues. V lost 4 bases, J lost 7 bases, and 5 bases stayed unmatched.

V and J are TRBV6-5 and TRBJ1-2; D possibly corresponds to TRBD1 (5 bases). The V gene lost 2 bases and the J gene lost 8 bases, with 15 bases spanning the gap. The CDR3 contains 14 residues. Germline assignment: CDR1 MNHEY and CDR2 SVGAGI. The CDR3 region is CASSYMGRGEGYTF. The CDR3 nucleotides read TGTGCCAGCAGTTACATGGGAAGGGGAGAAGGCTACACCTTC.

This clone occurred a few times. The genes are TRBV7-2 and TRBJ1-5; D is unresolved. Trimming cost V 2 bases and J 11 bases, with 10 bases left between them. This CDR3 spans 12 amino acids. Germline V gene lookup returns CDR1 SGHTA and CDR2 FQGNSA. The CDR3 sequence is CASSLYGLAQHF. In nucleotides, the CDR3 is TGTGCCAGCAGCTTATACGGGTTGGCCCAGCATTTT.

J is TRBJ2-1 and V is TRBV5-1; 7 bases are a match to TRBD2. This CDR3 spans 15 amino acids. With V trimmed by 3 bases and J by 4 bases, 7 bases remained unmatched. Per the germline V gene, CDR1 is SGHRS and CDR2 is YFSETQ. The CDR3 DNA sequence: TGCGCCAGCAGCTCCAGGACTAGGGTATACAATGAGCAGTTCTTC. This codes for CASSSRTRVYNEQFF.

The rearrangement links TRBV7-9 to TRBJ2-3; D is ambiguous. This CDR3 region has 13 residues. Trimming removed 2 bases from V and 4 bases from J, with 7 bases in between. Per germline, CDR1 SEHNR and CDR2 FQNEAQ (reference sequence). This CDR3 reads CASSLFSADTQYF. DNA for the CDR3: TGTGCCAGCAGCTTATTCAGTGCAGATACGCAGTATTTT.

The rearrangement links TRBV19 to TRBJ2-5; the match to TRBD1 covers 7 bases. Germline assignment: CDR1 LNHDA and CDR2 SQIVND (reference sequence). The CDR3 contains 14 residues. J lost 4 bases, V lost 4 bases, and 6 bases had no gene match. CDR3 DNA: TGTGCCAGTAGTAGACAGGGCAACCGAGAGACCCAGTACTTC. It yields the protein CASSRQGNRETQYF. Using reference TRBV19 and TRBJ2-5 for the parts outside the CDR3, the full variable domain is DGGITQSPKYLFRKEGQNVTLSCEQNLNHDAMYWYRQDPGQGLRLIYYSQIVNDFQKGDIAEGYSVSREKKESFPLTVTSAQKNPTAFYLCASSRQGNRETQYFGPGTRLLVL.

This clone has a single count. The chain combines TRBV18 with TRBJ1-4; D not resolved. Germline-derived CDR1 and CDR2 are KGHSH and LQKENI. This CDR3 has 14 amino acids. Trimming left V 3 bases short and J 4 bases short, with 9 bases between. The CDR3 DNA sequence: TGTGCCAGCTCACCCGGCAGGAATAATGAAAAACTGTTTTTT. This codes for CASSPGRNNEKLFF.

A note on this clone: Other nucleotide sequences from this sample produce the same CDR3. The chain combines TRBV18 with TRBJ2-1; 7 nucleotides align to TRBD2. This CDR3 region has 14 residues. Germline loops: CDR1 KGHSH, CDR2 LQKENI. J gave up 4 bases and V 2 bases, and 2 bases lay outside the gene matches. The CDR3 reads CASSPGAGYNEQFF. Written as DNA, the CDR3 is TGTGCCAGCTCACCAGGAGCGGGATACAATGAGCAGTTCTTC.

This clone appeared once. The rearrangement links TRBV19 to TRBJ1-1; 7 positions match TRBD1. Trimming removed 7 bases from V and 1 base from J; junction bases left unmatched: 6. The V gene's germline CDR1 is LNHDA and CDR2 SQIVND (reference sequence). CDR3 length: 14 residues. CDR3 sequence: CASIRDSSNTEAFF. DNA of the CDR3: TGTGCCAGTATTCGGGACAGCTCGAACACTGAAGCTTTCTTT.

The rearrangement links TRBV28 to TRBJ1-5, with 10 bases that match TRBD1. The germline gives CDR1 MDHEN, CDR2 SYDVKM. The CDR3 contains 14 residues. Trimming removed 4 bases from V and 8 bases from J; junction bases left unmatched: 5. This chain's CDR3 is CASSSRQGAKPQHF. The CDR3 DNA follows: TGTGCCAGCAGTTCCCGACAGGGGGCGAAGCCCCAGCATTTT.

This rearrangement joins TRBV7-7 to TRBJ1-1; D unresolved. Trimming pared 1 base from V and 1 base from J, leaving 13 bases between. Germline V gene lookup returns CDR1 SSHAT and CDR2 FNYEAQ (reference sequence). This CDR3 has 16 residues. Written as DNA, the CDR3 is TGTGCCAGCAGCTTAGTAGACTCCAGTGGGAACACTGAAGCTTTCTTT. The encoded protein is CASSLVDSSGNTEAFF.

The chain recombines TRBV7-3 with TRBJ2-3; D unresolved. The V end lost 3 bases, the J end lost 2 bases, and 9 bases lay between the germline ends. CDR1 SGHTA and CDR2 FQGTGA come from the germline V gene. This CDR3 is 14 amino acids long. This CDR3 is CASSLGGPTDTQYF. The CDR3, as DNA: TGTGCCAGCAGCTTGGGCGGACCCACAGATACGCAGTATTTT.

The chain links TRBV29-1 to TRBJ2-3, with 11 bases that match TRBD2. The germline V gene has CDR1 SQVTM and CDR2 ANQGSEA. This CDR3 region has 14 residues. The ends lost 5 bases at V and 2 bases at J; junction bases unmatched: 3. The CDR3 DNA follows: TGCAGCGTTCTAGCGGGAGGTGCCACAGATACGCAGTATTTT. Protein product: CSVLAGGATDTQYF.

The V and J genes are TRBV28 and TRBJ2-7; D is perhaps TRBD1 or TRBD2 (5 bases each). The V end lost 3 bases, the J end lost 8 bases, and 14 bases lay between the germline ends. Germline assignment: CDR1 MDHEN and CDR2 SYDVKM. The CDR3 is 13 residues long. This CDR3 is CASSLLAEGKQYF. As DNA, the CDR3 is TGTGCCAGCAGTTTGCTAGCAGAGGGGAAGCAGTACTTC.

The chain links TRBV15 to TRBJ2-4; D ambiguous. Germline values: CDR1 LNHNV, CDR2 YYDKDF (reference sequence). Trimming stripped 0 bases from V and 0 bases from J, with 9 bases between. The CDR3 spans 16 residues. The CDR3 nucleotides read TGTGCCACCAGCAGAGATACCGCGCTAGCCAAAAACATTCAGTACTTC. It translates to CATSRDTALAKNIQYF. The full variable domain, with the rest looked up from reference TRBV15 and TRBJ2-4, is DAMVIQNPRYQVTQFGKPVTLSCSQTLNHNVMYWYQQKSSQAPKLLFHYYDKDFNNEADTPDNFQSRRPNTSFCFLDIRSPGLGDTAMYLCATSRDTALAKNIQYFGAGTRLSVL.

This clone appeared a few times. V usage is TRBV28 and J usage is TRBJ1-2, with D unresolved. The CDR3 loop spans 11 amino acids. CDR1 and CDR2 from the germline V gene are MDHEN and SYDVKM. V was cut by 4 bases and J by 9 bases, with 9 bases left in between. CDR3 in amino acids: CASSYESSYTF. Here the CDR3 DNA reads TGTGCCAGCAGTTATGAGTCGAGCTACACCTTC.

The chain joins TRBV14 to TRBJ1-4, with D possibly TRBD1 on 5 matching bases. The ends were cut back, 5 bases at V and 6 bases at J, with 16 bases in the middle. Germline V gene data show CDR1 as SGHDN and CDR2 as FVKESK. The CDR3 runs 15 residues. The CDR3 protein is CASSVRRGKYEKLFF. CDR3 DNA: TGTGCCAGCAGCGTTCGTCGGGGGAAGTATGAAAAACTGTTTTTT.

The V call is TRBV5-1, the J call TRBJ2-7, with D possibly TRBD1 on 5 matching bases. This CDR3 has 16 amino acids. V lost 4 bases to trimming and J lost 2 bases, with 19 bases between them. Germline V lookup: CDR1 SGHRS, CDR2 YFSETQ. CDR3 sequence reads: CASSPIGAEHTYEQYF. The CDR3 nucleotides are TGCGCCAGCAGCCCCATAGGGGCGGAACACACCTACGAGCAGTACTTC.

The V and J genes are TRBV27 and TRBJ2-2, with D possibly being TRBD2 (5 bases). The CDR3 has 15 amino acids. The germline CDR1 and CDR2 sequences are MNHEY and SMNVEV (reference sequence). V lost 0 bases and J lost 5, with 10 bases in between. The CDR3 nucleotides read TGTGCCAGCAGTTTATCGATCGGGGATACCGGGGAGCTGTTTTTT. Translating gives CASSLSIGDTGELFF.

The chain carries TRBV5-1 and TRBJ2-1; 12 bases line up with TRBD2. The CDR3 is 18 amino acids. Per germline, CDR1 SGHRS and CDR2 YFSETQ. Losses at the gene ends were 0 bases for V and 1 base for J; bases not matched to a gene: 5. CDR3 nucleotide sequence: TGCGCCAGCAGCTTGGGGAAAACTAGCGGGGGGTCCTACAATGAGCAGTTCTTC. It encodes CASSLGKTSGGSYNEQFF.

This clone appeared once. The chain has TRBV6-6 and TRBJ2-7, with D unclear. This CDR3 has 14 residues. Trimming pared 5 bases from V and 1 base from J, leaving 12 bases between. Looked up from germline, CDR1 is MNHNY and CDR2 is SVGAGI (reference sequence). The CDR3 loop reads CASSDNEWSYEQYF. CDR3 bases: TGTGCCAGCAGTGACAACGAGTGGTCCTACGAGCAGTACTTC.

The rearrangement links TRBV28 to TRBJ1-2; 9 nucleotides align to TRBD1. Germline CDR1 is MDHEN and CDR2 is SYDVKM. CDR3 length equals 14 residues. J gave up 4 bases and V 6 bases, and 6 bases lay outside the gene matches. The CDR3 is CASRDGQGSYGYTF. Here the CDR3 DNA reads TGTGCCAGCAGAGATGGACAGGGGTCCTATGGCTACACCTTC.

This sequence joins TRBV28 and TRBJ1-5; no clear D. CDR1 is MDHEN and CDR2 is SYDVKM in the germline V gene. This CDR3 has 14 amino acids. V dropped 6 bases and J dropped 2 bases, with 11 bases sitting between them. The CDR3 DNA is TGTGCCAGCAGGCAAATCCCGGGCAATCAGCCCCAGCATTTT. Translating gives CASRQIPGNQPQHF. The full variable domain, rest sourced from reference TRBV28 and TRBJ1-5, is DVKVTQSSRYLVKRTGEKVFLECVQDMDHENMFWYRQDPGLGLRLIYFSYDVKMKEKGDIPEGYSVSREKKERFSLILESASTNQTSMYLCASRQIPGNQPQHFGDGTRLSIL.

The J gene is TRBJ2-1, the V gene TRBV15; D may match TRBD1 or TRBD2 (5 bases each). CDR1 and CDR2 from the germline V gene are LNHNV and YYDKDF (reference sequence). This CDR3 region has 16 residues. V dropped 6 bases and J dropped 5 bases, with 20 bases sitting between them. The CDR3 DNA sequence: TGTGCCACCAGTCACGTACCGGGACCCATGAACAATGAGCAGTTCTTC. It specifies CATSHVPGPMNNEQFF.

The V call is TRBV5-1, the J call TRBJ2-3, with 7 bases lining up with TRBD1. Germline V gene lookup returns CDR1 SGHRS and CDR2 YFSETQ. The CDR3 extends over 17 amino acids. Losses at the gene ends were 4 bases for V and 0 bases for J; bases not matched to a gene: 11. Written as DNA, the CDR3 is TGCGCCAGCAGCCCCTCCCGACAGGGCCCTAGCACAGATACGCAGTATTTT. As protein: CASSPSRQGPSTDTQYF.

This chain links TRBV9 with TRBJ2-3, with 11 bases identical to TRBD1. CDR3 length: 16 amino acids. Germline CDR1 is SGDLS and CDR2 is YYNGEE. The J segment lost 6 bases and the V segment lost 2 bases, leaving 8 bases of the junction unmatched. CDR3 sequence: CASSVSDRGLTDTQYF. CDR3 DNA: TGTGCCAGCAGCGTCTCGGACAGGGGGCTAACGGATACGCAGTATTTT. Complete variable domain (other parts from reference TRBV9 and TRBJ2-3): DSGVTQTPKHLITATGQRVTLRCSPRSGDLSVYWYQQSLDQGLQFLIQYYNGEERAKGNILERFSAQQFPDLHSELNLSSLELGDSALYFCASSVSDRGLTDTQYFGPGTRLTVL.